This T cell receptor (beta chain) was profiled in a study of blood T cell repertoires in COVID-19 (dated by TCRdb to 2018 to 2021). As for the study more broadly: The collaborator samples originated in the United States, Italy and Spain and spanned the acute and convalescent phases of COVID-19. The repertoires were released in a freely available public database meant as a resource for research on the immune response to SARS-CoV-2. Subjects who had been exposed to COVID-19, were actively infected with it, or had recovered from it provided the deeply sampled blood TCRbeta repertoires that made up the dataset. Samples came from the ongoing ImmuneRACE study (first 160 participants) plus 1,254 subjects from 6 global collaborators. A de-identified subject ID, COVID-19 status, age in years and sex were almost always included in the sample metadata. The prospective study material was composed of cDNA or gDNA derived from T cells, B-cell-depleted T cells, or PBMCs. Where HLA class I and class II types were available, the types were taken from metadata supplied by the sample provider, not from assay-based typing.

Each collaborating institution followed its own protocols to collect whole blood in K2EDTA tubes. Collaborator samples were shipped for TCRbeta analysis as frozen whole blood, isolated PBMCs, or DNA extracted from either sample type. The investigation overall reported the following: The quantity of clinical and demographic metadata differed by source and by participant and was supplied without curation.

Concerning this clone itself: This clone's antigen is unknown. No quality values exist for individual bases; no much larger clone is one base distant.

The immunoSEQ Assay, a bias-controlled multiplex PCR, was used to amplify TCRbeta CDR3 regions from genomic DNA. The authors' pipeline ran thus. Nucleated cell counts per sample were estimated from amplification of reference gene primers within the assay. Sequence reads were collapsed and filtered to measure the absolute abundance of every unique TCRbeta CDR3 rearrangement. For each sample, productive Simpson clonality was calculated by taking the square root of Simpson's diversity index across productive rearrangements. Not all clones reach the TCRdb copy of this immuneACCESS table, which keeps in-frame sequences only. Checked studies attribute under half of the gap to unresolved V genes and leave the rest unexplained. V, J and clone size derive from that table, while D and trimming were established from the DNA sequence. The sample records about 200,000 clones, roughly 80% of which are singletons. The top ten constitute 10% of the sample.

Specimen: peripheral blood. This clonotype was sampled from a woman older than 75 with acute or convalescent COVID-19.

The nucleotides read TGTGCCAGGGGACAGGGGGGTTACAATGAGCAGTTCTTC. Its product reads: CARGQGGYNEQFF. The sequence links TRBV2 to TRBJ2-1, with 11 bases matching TRBD1. CDR1 and CDR2 were assigned from the germline V gene as SNHLY and FYNNEI. V loses 9 bases at its end and J loses 4 bases; junction bases beyond the gene matches: 2. Including the terminal cysteine and phenylalanine, the CDR3 comprises 13 residues. CDR3 DNA is the only sequence kept; it has 39 bases, read in frame from the first base.